A single sample gave rise to the 21 T cell receptor beta chains below, sequenced in a study of cytomegalovirus exposure and HLA in healthy donors. Amplification used 60 Vbeta primers and 13 Jbeta primers. Profiling relied on immunoSEQ multiplex PCR, and the TCRdb table lists in-frame clones only, not all of them. Here the sample spans 130,000 to 150,000 clones, around 80% being singletons. The material sequenced was PBMCs. Receptors originate from a man aged 40-49 years in good health and CMV-seropositive.

This rearrangement joins TRBV9 to TRBJ1-2; TRBD1 matches 7 bases. Trimming removed 4 bases from V and 4 bases from J; junction bases left unmatched: 10. The CDR3 consists of 15 residues. Germline CDR1 SGDLS, CDR2 YYNGEE. CDR3 protein: CASSPQDRVGYGYTF. The CDR3 DNA is TGTGCCAGCAGCCCCCAAGACAGGGTAGGCTATGGCTACACCTTC.

The V and J genes are TRBV11-2 and TRBJ1-2; D gene uncertain. Trimming shortened V by 0 bases and J by 5 bases, and 7 bases separated the two germline ends. CDR1 is SGHAT and CDR2 is FQNNGV in the germline V gene. The CDR3 runs to 13 residues. The CDR3 region is CASSLDQTYGYTF. The CDR3 DNA reads as TGTGCCAGCAGCTTAGATCAGACATATGGCTACACCTTC. The full variable domain, rest sourced from reference TRBV11-2 and TRBJ1-2, is EAGVAQSPRYKIIEKRQSVAFWCNPISGHATLYWYQQILGQGPKLLIQFQNNGVVDDSQLPKDRFSAERLKGVDSTLKIQPAKLEDSAVYLCASSLDQTYGYTFGSGTRLTVV.

The chain couples TRBV9 to TRBJ2-1, with D unresolved. Germline V CDR1 and CDR2: SGDLS, YYNGEE. There are 11 residues in the CDR3. The ends were cut back, 1 base at V and 9 bases at J, with 5 bases in the middle. The CDR3 DNA follows: TGTGCCAGCAGCGTAAGGAGTGAGCAGTTCTTC. This translates into CASSVRSEQFF.

The chain combines TRBV6-5 with TRBJ1-1; 8 bases line up with TRBD1. CDR3 length equals 14 residues. Germline V gene data show CDR1 as MNHEY and CDR2 as SVGAGI. Trimming took 6 bases from V and 1 from J; bases not matched to a gene: 4. CDR3 sequence (DNA): TGTGCCAGCAGCCCCGGACAGGGGAACACTGAAGCTTTCTTT. Its protein is CASSPGQGNTEAFF.

J is TRBJ2-7 and V is TRBV7-9, with D possibly matching TRBD2 (5 bases). The CDR3 totals 15 residues. The germline gives CDR1 SEHNR, CDR2 FQNEAQ (reference sequence). V was clipped by 5 bases and J by 4 bases, with 18 bases between them. The CDR3 here is CASSRQQEREYEQYF. CDR3 nucleotides: TGTGCCAGCAGCCGTCAACAAGAACGGGAATACGAGCAGTACTTC.

The genes are TRBV11-2 and TRBJ1-1; no firm D call. Germline V lookup: CDR1 SGHAT, CDR2 FQNNGV. The CDR3 loop spans 16 amino acids. The germline V and J ends were trimmed by 5 bases and 4 bases, with 20 bases remaining between them. As DNA, the CDR3 is TGTGCCAGCAGCCAGTCGAGGGCAGGAGCTTTCACTGAAGCTTTCTTT. It yields the protein CASSQSRAGAFTEAFF. Supplemented by reference TRBV11-2 and TRBJ1-1, the full variable domain reads EAGVAQSPRYKIIEKRQSVAFWCNPISGHATLYWYQQILGQGPKLLIQFQNNGVVDDSQLPKDRFSAERLKGVDSTLKIQPAKLEDSAVYLCASSQSRAGAFTEAFFGQGTRLTVV.

The chain recombines TRBV7-2 with TRBJ2-1; 10 bases line up with TRBD2. Losses at the gene ends were 5 bases for V and 1 base for J; bases not matched to a gene: 5. CDR1 SGHTA and CDR2 FQGNSA come from the germline V gene. This CDR3 comprises 16 residues. CDR3 residues: CASSRPSGRSYNEQFF. The CDR3 DNA reads TGTGCCAGCAGCCGACCTAGCGGGAGATCCTACAATGAGCAGTTCTTC. The full variable domain, rest sourced from reference TRBV7-2 and TRBJ2-1, is GAGVSQSPSNKVTEKGKDVELRCDPISGHTALYWYRQSLGQGLEFLIYFQGNSAPDKSGLPSDRFSAERTGGSVSTLTIQRTQQEDSAVYLCASSRPSGRSYNEQFFGPGTRLTVL.

This clone was recorded a few times. The rearrangement uses TRBV19 and TRBJ1-3, with D possibly TRBD1 on 5 matching bases. CDR3 length: 16 amino acids. Trimming removed 2 bases at V and 0 bases at J, with 11 bases between. In germline, CDR1 is LNHDA, CDR2 SQIVND (reference sequence). CDR3 nucleotides: TGTGCCAGTAGTATAACAGGCTTGCACTCTGGAAACACCATATATTTT. This codes for CASSITGLHSGNTIYF.

This clone came up once. The gene calls are TRBV6-1 and TRBJ2-7, with 9 bases fitting TRBD1. V trimming: 3 bases; J trimming: 5 bases; junction bases outside the gene matches: 14. The CDR3 consists of 17 residues. Germline loops: CDR1 MNHNS, CDR2 SASEGT. Here the CDR3 DNA reads TGTGCCAGCAGTGAGGCAGCTTCTTGGACAGGGGTCCACGAGCAGTACTTC. The encoded protein is CASSEAASWTGVHEQYF.

V gene TRBV18 combines with J gene TRBJ2-5, with TRBD2 identical over 13 bases. Germline V gene lookup returns CDR1 KGHSH and CDR2 LQKENI. The CDR3 is 15 amino acids. Trimming cost V 8 bases and J 2 bases; bases outside gene matches: 5. In DNA, the CDR3 is TGTGCCAGCACTTGGACTAGCGGGGGTCAAGAGACCCAGTACTTC. Encoded protein: CASTWTSGGQETQYF.

CDR3 region: CASSSHLNPYEQYF. The DNA of the CDR3 is TGTGCCAGCAGTTCTCATCTAAACCCCTACGAGCAGTACTTC. V and J are TRBV6-5 and TRBJ2-7; D is ambiguous. Trimming took 4 bases from V and 2 from J, leaving 12 bases between them. There are 14 residues in the CDR3. Germline V gene sequence: CDR1 MNHEY, CDR2 SVGAGI.

The chain carries TRBV5-1 and TRBJ1-1; 10 bases are a match to TRBD1. CDR3 length equals 15 residues. V was pared by 3 bases and J by 5 bases, with 7 bases of the junction left unmatched. Germline CDR1 SGHRS, CDR2 YFSETQ. The CDR3 here is CASSYDGQGGTEAFF. For the CDR3, the DNA is TGCGCCAGCAGCTACGATGGACAGGGGGGGACTGAAGCTTTCTTT.

The J gene is TRBJ1-1, the V gene TRBV4-2; 8 bases are shared with TRBD1. The CDR3 sequence is 15 residues long. CDR1 LGHNA and CDR2 YNFKEQ come from the germline V gene. V was clipped by 4 bases and J by 1 base; unmatched bases: 5. The CDR3 DNA follows: TGTGCCAGCAGCCCGAGACAGGGGTGGAACACTGAAGCTTTCTTT. Translation gives CASSPRQGWNTEAFF.

The J gene is TRBJ1-2, the V gene TRBV29-1; D is uncertain. The V end lost 7 bases, the J end lost 7 bases, and 16 bases lay between the germline ends. This CDR3 has 12 amino acids. CDR1 is SQVTM and CDR2 is ANQGSEA in the germline V gene. CDR3 DNA: TGCAGCGGGGCTTCGTTACGCGCTGGCTACACCTTC. Protein: CSGASLRAGYTF.

The rearrangement uses TRBV4-1 and TRBJ2-1; 14 positions match TRBD2. With 4 bases clipped from V and 9 bases from J, the junction kept 11 bases outside the gene matches. This CDR3 is 17 amino acids long. CDR1 is MGHRA and CDR2 is YSYEKL in the germline V gene. CDR3 bases: TGCGCCAGCAGCCTTTTCGGGACTAGCGGGAGATTCGGTGAGCAGTTCTTC. This translates into CASSLFGTSGRFGEQFF.

The sample holds a few counts of this clone. The chain carries TRBV29-1 and TRBJ1-1, with no clear D. CDR1 SQVTM and CDR2 ANQGSEA come from the germline V gene. Trimming cost V 5 bases and J 4 bases, with 5 bases left between them. This CDR3 has 10 amino acids. The DNA for the CDR3 is TGCAGCGTTACACCCACTGAAGCTTTCTTT. This codes for CSVTPTEAFF.

Concerning this clone: At one end the junction does not follow the germline gene, possibly because of a read error. The chain has TRBV6-5 and TRBJ1-2; 7 bases map to TRBD1. There are 13 residues in the CDR3. CDR1 and CDR2 from the germline V gene are MNHEY and SVGAGI. The CDR3 sequence: CASSYRGTVPFFF. For the CDR3, the DNA is TGTGCCAGCAGTTACCGAGGGACAGTGCCTTTCTTTTTC.

The chain recombines TRBV4-1 with TRBJ1-2; D uncertain. The CDR3 consists of 14 residues. Trimming pared 0 bases from V and 4 bases from J, leaving 9 bases between. The germline V gene has CDR1 MGHRA and CDR2 YSYEKL. The CDR3 spells CASSQDRGPYGYTF. CDR3 nucleotide sequence: TGCGCCAGCAGCCAAGACCGCGGGCCCTATGGCTACACCTTC.

This clone was counted only a few times. The V gene is TRBV28, the J gene TRBJ1-5, with D uncertain. This CDR3 is 16 amino acids long. The V end lost 7 bases, the J end lost 0 bases, and 16 bases lay between the germline ends. From germline, CDR1 is MDHEN and CDR2 SYDVKM. CDR3 protein: CASTYTENYSNQPQHF. In DNA form, the CDR3 reads TGTGCCAGCACCTACACAGAAAATTATAGCAATCAGCCCCAGCATTTT.

A single count supports this clone. This chain links TRBV11-3 with TRBJ2-7, with D possibly TRBD1 on 6 matching bases. The CDR3 is 13 residues long. The V gene's germline CDR1 is SGHNT and CDR2 YENEEA. With 5 bases removed from V and 7 bases from J, the gap between germline ends came to 15 bases. CDR3 sequence: CASSLTRGGEQYF. The CDR3 nucleotides read TGTGCCAGCAGCCTAACCAGGGGCGGAGAGCAGTACTTC.

The chain has TRBV5-1 and TRBJ1-1; TRBD1 agrees at 7 bases. Germline CDR1 SGHRS, CDR2 YFSETQ. There are 16 residues in the CDR3. J was trimmed by 0 bases and V by 0 bases; bases with no gene match: 5. The CDR3 region is CASSLGDRVLNTEAFF. Here the CDR3 DNA reads TGCGCCAGCAGCTTGGGGGACAGAGTCCTGAACACTGAAGCTTTCTTT.